A single T cell receptor beta chain is shown here with its context. Its antigen is currently unknown. Trimming left V 5 bases short and J 2 bases short, with 13 bases between. The CDR3 runs to 14 residues. Germline V gene lookup returns CDR1 SGHNT and CDR2 YYREEE (reference sequence). Naive-designated CD8 cells lacked CD45RO, were positively enriched for CCR7, and omitted terminally differentiated effector memory CD45RA+ cells. This entry belongs to a study of shared clonotypes between healthy human individuals. Study information: A couple of women and a few men aged 18 to 49 served as donors.

Findings of the study overall: Non-shared clonotypes had lower generation probabilities than those shared by all four donors.

Only in-frame clones appear in the TCRdb table, and some are missing; sequencing was by immunoSEQ multiplex PCR. Seen here are around 2,000,000 clones, over 85% observed once, and the top ten hold around 1.1%. The receptor was isolated from a man between 18 and 29 years old in good health. Sequencing input: naive CD8+ T cells sorted from blood. This chain connects TRBV5-4 to TRBJ2-5; possibly TRBD2 for D (5 bases). CDR3 DNA sequence: TGTGCCAGCAGACCTTGGGAGCTTCAAGAGACCCAGTACTTC. Amino acids: CASRPWELQETQYF.